A selection of T cell receptor beta chains follows, all from one sample in a study of PD-1 blockade in classical Hodgkin lymphoma. Only in-frame clones appear in the TCRdb table, and some are missing; sequencing was by immunoSEQ multiplex PCR. The sample contains about 50,000 clones, roughly 80% of which appear only once. This specimen was peripheral blood mononuclear cells (PBMCs), taken before the fourth cycle of nivolumab. All receptors derive from a human donor with classical Hodgkin lymphoma. Both conserved end residues are part of each CDR3. Fields, in order: V gene, J gene, CDR3 length, CDR3 protein.

>TRBV6-5|TRBJ1-1|15
CASSYFREMNTEAFF
>TRBV28|TRBJ2-7|13
CASSRDREYEQYF
>TRBV6-5|TRBJ1-2|13
CASRRGAGYGYTF
>TRBV27|TRBJ2-5|12
CASTLPRSTQYF
>TRBV12-5|TRBJ1-3|12
CASGSEGNTIYF
>TRBV7-2|TRBJ2-7|15
CASSTGQTRYYEQYF
>TRBV7-9|TRBJ1-1|12
CASSPVQGEAFF
>TRBV5-1|TRBJ2-7|14
CASSPRAPKDEQYF
>TRBV7-2|TRBJ2-3|14
CASSPRRATDTQYF
>TRBV18|TRBJ2-7|16
CASSPGQALLSYEQYF
>TRBV5-3|TRBJ2-5|16
CARSARTSGDQETQYF
>TRBV4-1|TRBJ2-5|14
CASSHRGPEETQYF
>TRBV5-6|TRBJ1-2|14
CASSPGRLIDGYTF
>TRBV2|TRBJ1-2|14
CASSANPWDYGYTF
>TRBV19|TRBJ2-1|13
CASSIRQGSEGFF
>TRBV5-1|TRBJ2-7|16
CASSSGLAGVSYEQYF
>TRBV12-5|TRBJ2-7|15
CASGLVFGRSYEQYF
>TRBV7-6|TRBJ2-7|14
CASSLSGQVYEQYF
>TRBV28|TRBJ1-6|15
CASSPGDSYNSPLHF
>TRBV29-1|TRBJ2-3|14
CSVSKGLGVDTQYF